This T cell receptor beta chain derives from a study of technical replicates of blood from a handful of donors. Measured with immunoSEQ multiplex PCR; TCRdb has only the in-frame clones, and not every one. The sample contains about 83,000 clones, roughly 94% of which appear only once. The germline V gene has CDR1 SGHRS and CDR2 YFSETQ. CDR3 length equals 14 residues. V lost 4 bases to trimming and J lost 4 bases; unmatched junction nucleotides: 5. This sequence was found in a human donor in good health. The chain has TRBV5-1 and TRBJ1-5; 7 positions agree with TRBD1. Sequences were obtained from T cells isolated from PBMCs. Written as DNA, the CDR3 is TGCGCCAGCAGCCCCGGGACAGCAAATCAGCCCCAGCATTTT. Translation gives CASSPGTANQPQHF. Combining the CDR3 with reference TRBV5-1 and TRBJ1-5 gives the whole variable domain KAGVTQTPRYLIKTRGQQVTLSCSPISGHRSVSWYQQTPGQGLQFLFEYFSETQRNKGNFPGRFSGRQFSNSRSEMNVSTLELGDSALYLCASSPGTANQPQHFGDGTRLSIL.